These 15 T cell receptor gamma chains share one sample of origin, sequenced in a study of Vδ1+ human thymocytes. The antigens for these receptors are not known. Whole-study results and caveats: Thymic TRG and TRD repertoires appeared highly polyclonal.

The template was reverse-transcribed extracted RNA. CDR3 amplicons came from multiplex PCR with pooled V-gene forward and constant-region reverse primers. TCRdb re-called the multiplex PCR reads via CATT. The sample has 6,500 to 10,000 gamma-chain clones, 56% seen once. Input material: Vdelta1+ gamma-delta thymocytes from the thymus. Subset given: FACS-sorted CD3+ TCRalphabeta- TCRVdelta1+ TCRVdelta2- thymocytes. These receptors were obtained from a girl under two years old who had congenital heart surgery.

This rearrangement joins TRGV9 to TRGJP. The J gene, not given by TCRdb, was assigned here from a germline match of the nucleotide sequence. This CDR3 has 14 residues. V lost 5 bases and J lost 7; bases outside the gene matches: 2. Per the germline V gene, CDR1 is GITISATS and CDR2 is ISYDGTV (reference sequence). CDR3 nucleotides: TGTGCCTTGTGGGCGGAGTTGGGCAAAAAAATCAAGGTATTT. Translation: CALWAELGKKIKVF.

A word on this clone: Different DNA sequences within this sample yield the same CDR3. The V gene is TRGV3; the J gene was not called. The CDR3 is made up of 13 amino acids. Germline V CDR1 and CDR2: VTNTFY, YDVSTARD (reference sequence). CDR3 amino acids: CATWDRLHHKKLF. The CDR3 DNA reads TGTGCCACCTGGGATAGGCTGCATCATAAGAAACTCTTC.

In this sample, this clone turned up a few times. The V and J genes are TRGV9 and TRGJ1 or TRGJ2. Here the J gene was assigned by germline matching of the DNA, as TCRdb has none. V shed 0 bases and J 5 bases; nucleotides not matched to a gene: 13. The CDR3 runs to 16 residues. The germline CDR1 and CDR2 sequences are GITISATS and ISYDGTV (reference sequence). CDR3 sequence (DNA): TGTGCCTTGTGGGAGGTGCATTTTAAAGGAAATTATAAGAAACTCTTT. Translated: CALWEVHFKGNYKKLF.

A V gene of TRGV2 was called, but no J gene was assigned. There are 13 residues in the CDR3. Germline CDR1 and CDR2: EGSNGY and YDSYNSKV. The CDR3 loop is CATWDGQGYKILF. DNA for the CDR3: TGTGCCACCTGGGACGGGCAGGGTTATAAGATTCTCTTT.

V usage is TRGV3 and J usage is TRGJ1 or TRGJ2. TCRdb is silent on the J gene; assignment here came from matching the DNA to germline. J was trimmed by 2 bases and V by 3 bases; bases with no gene match: 4. Germline CDR1 reads VTNTFY; CDR2 reads YDVSTARD (reference sequence). The CDR3 is 13 residues long. Written as DNA, the CDR3 is TGTGCCACCTGGGACGGCGATTATTATAAGAAACTCTTT. Residues: CATWDGDYYKKLF.

As regards this clone: The sample contains more than one DNA sequence encoding this CDR3. The chain links TRGV9 to TRGJ1 or TRGJ2. As TCRdb names no J gene, one was assigned here on the basis of a DNA match to germline. There are 13 residues in the CDR3. V shed 0 bases, J shed 7 bases, and the junction held 6 bases outside the gene matches. From germline, CDR1 is GITISATS and CDR2 ISYDGTV (reference sequence). The CDR3 DNA follows: TGTGCCTTGTGGGAGGTGCGGCGATATAAGAAACTCTTT. It translates to CALWEVRRYKKLF.

About this clone: Other DNA sequences in the sample encode the same CDR3. The rearrangement links TRGV3 to TRGJ1 or TRGJ2. The CDR3 runs to 11 residues. Germline CDR1 is VTNTFY and CDR2 is YDVSTARD (reference sequence). J lost 7 bases, V lost 1 base, and 1 base had no gene match. The CDR3 reads CATWDRYKKLF. Here the CDR3 DNA reads TGTGCCACCTGGGACAGATATAAGAAACTCTTT.

The V call is TRGV9, the J call TRGJ1 or TRGJ2. The J gene, not given by TCRdb, was assigned here from a germline match of the nucleotide sequence. The CDR3 covers 14 residues. Germline CDR1 reads GITISATS; CDR2 reads ISYDGTV (reference sequence). The ends lost 2 bases at V and 1 base at J; junction bases unmatched: 5. CDR3 bases: TGTGCCTTGTGGGAGGATTCAAATTATTATAAGAAACTCTTT. It yields the protein CALWEDSNYYKKLF.

This clone was observed once. The chain is built from TRGV2 and TRGJ1 or TRGJ2. Because TCRdb records no J gene, it was assigned here through a match of the DNA to germline. CDR3 size: 12 residues. V gave up 0 bases and J gave up 8 bases; unmatched junction bases: 4. The V gene's germline CDR1 is EGSNGY and CDR2 YDSYNSKV. Written as DNA, the CDR3 is TGTGCCACCTGGGACGGGCGACATAAGAAACTCTTT. Encoded protein: CATWDGRHKKLF.

This clone was seen more than once but under ten times. V is TRGV9 and J is TRGJ1 or TRGJ2. The V segment lost 2 bases and the J segment 1 base; nucleotides outside the gene matches: 11. The CDR3 consists of 16 residues. Germline lookup yields CDR1 GITISATS and CDR2 ISYDGTV (reference sequence). In nucleotides, the CDR3 is TGTGCCTTGTGGGAGGGTGACCGACGAAATTATTATAAGAAACTCTTT. It specifies CALWEGDRRNYYKKLF.

The chain employs TRGV3 and TRGJ1 or TRGJ2. TCRdb carries no J gene annotation; the J gene was assigned here by matching the DNA with germline. Germline V gene lookup returns CDR1 VTNTFY and CDR2 YDVSTARD (reference sequence). The junction had 15 bases not matched to a gene; V was cut back by 4 bases and J by 0 bases. The length of the CDR3 is 17 residues. The CDR3 protein is CATWEVKFRPNYYKKLF. DNA for the CDR3: TGTGCCACCTGGGAGGTAAAATTCCGACCGAATTATTATAAGAAACTCTTT.

This clone was observed a handful of times. The chain joins TRGV5 to TRGJ1 or TRGJ2. This CDR3 contains 16 residues. V lost 0 bases, J lost 0 bases, and 8 bases stayed unmatched. The germline V gene has CDR1 VINAFY and CDR2 YDVSNSKD. CDR3 residues: CATWDRPRRNYYKKLF. The CDR3 DNA reads TGTGCCACCTGGGACAGGCCAAGAAGGAATTATTATAAGAAACTCTTT.

J is TRGJ1 or TRGJ2 and V is TRGV3. Since TCRdb gives no J gene, matching the DNA to germline was used here to assign it. The germline CDR1 and CDR2 sequences are VTNTFY and YDVSTARD (reference sequence). The CDR3 totals 11 residues. The trim removed 0 bases at V and 12 bases at J, leaving 5 bases unmatched. CDR3 DNA sequence: TGTGCCACCTGGGACAGGCCGTGGAAACTCTTT. This sequence encodes CATWDRPWKLF.

On this clone itself: Other DNA sequences of this sample code for an identical CDR3. V gene TRGV2 combines with J gene TRGJ1 or TRGJ2. The J gene, missing from TCRdb, was assigned here through DNA to germline matching. CDR3 size: 14 residues. Germline CDR1 reads EGSNGY; CDR2 reads YDSYNSKV. V shed 1 base and J 2 bases; nucleotides not matched to a gene: 5. CDR3 protein: CATWDGSDYYKKLF. The CDR3 region has the DNA TGTGCCACCTGGGACGGATCGGATTATTATAAGAAACTCTTT.

J is TRGJ1 or TRGJ2 and V is TRGV4. TCRdb offers no J gene call, so here the DNA was matched to germline to obtain one. CDR3 length equals 11 residues. Germline V gene data show CDR1 as EGSTGY and CDR2 as YDSYTSSV. With V trimmed by 6 bases and J by 4 bases, 3 bases remained unmatched. The CDR3 loop reads CATWCYYKKLF. CDR3 coding DNA: TGTGCCACCTGGTGCTATTATAAGAAACTCTTT.